This note documents a single T cell receptor beta chain sequence. This clonotype occurred many times. What antigen it recognizes has not been identified. Base-call qualities are not available, and no considerably larger clone is one nucleotide away. These data originate in a study of T cells after yellow fever vaccination (dated by TCRdb to 2018 to 2020). Describing the broader study: The SMART-Seq v4 Ultra Low Input RNA kit was used to prepare libraries from fractions with low cell numbers. Bulk TCR alpha and beta repertoires were sequenced longitudinally to track T-cell clones before and after primary and booster YFV17D yellow fever vaccination. Two healthy male donors made up the cohort, one aged 18 to 30 years and the other aged 30 to 39 years. Bulk PBMC replicates and cell subsets were isolated from blood drawn at multiple timepoints before and after both primary and secondary immunization. What the study reported, not specific to this receptor: Because the study included only a couple of donors, the extent to which the findings can be generalized is limited. Computational filtering was required because FACS-sorted repertoires could contain abundant contaminating clonotypes from the bulk population. Most clones expanded after primary vaccination were re-detected after the booster (approximately 96% of CD4 and 80% to 90% of CD8), suggesting broad memory maintenance. Compared with the primary T-cell response, the secondary T-cell response was weaker but faster, peaking on day 5 rather than day 15. A small fraction of clonotypes appeared in both the CD4 and CD8 compartments, likely as a result of convergent recombination.

Sequences SQVTM (CDR1) and ANQGSEA (CDR2) are obtained from the germline V gene. Unmatched junction bases come to 11, with V trimmed by 5 bases and J by 4 bases. There are 16 amino acids in the CDR3, from cysteine to phenylalanine inclusive. The sequence is cut down to CDR3 DNA, 48 bases in frame from base 1. Sequencing took place on an Illumina NovaSeq 6000. Synthesis of TCR cDNA relied on 5'RACE template switching, a step that introduced a universal primer site along with unique molecular identifiers. cDNA synthesis was primed from both the TCR alpha and TCR beta constant segments. Libraries were amplified in two PCR steps, with sample barcodes and sequencing adapters added in the second step. Sequencing of libraries was performed on Illumina HiSeq 2500 (2x100 bp) or NovaSeq (2x150 bp). Under the source paper's analysis protocol: Reads were demultiplexed and collapsed into UMI consensus sequences with MIGEC, and V(D)J alignment was performed with MiXCR. Using edgeR on replicate PBMC samples, clonotypes were called vaccine-responding if FDR was below 0.01 and the log2 fold change was above 5 up to day 15. Each bulk clonotype received a CD4 or CD8 identity based on whether the sequenced CD4 or CD8 repertoire contained that clonotype at higher abundance. TCRdb cleaned the public reads at Q25 with fastp, built clones with MiXCR and kept in-frame beta chains. Each CDR3 protein gets just one entry, which takes the most common genes and DNA from the rows behind it. None of the V and J calls come from the authors' own analysis; TCRdb made them. Across this sample there are about 320,000 distinct CDR3 sequences, with around 4.5% seen only once. The leading ten clones occupy 15% to 20% of the sample.

Interpreted using the paper, the treatment or condition label stands for: live attenuated yellow fever vaccine strain. Two biological replicates of bulk PBMCs were collected at each blood-draw timepoint. PBMCs were isolated from peripheral blood using a standard Ficoll-Paque protocol. TriZol was used to extract RNA from bulk PBMCs, from CD4 and CD8 fractions, and from dextramer-positive and dextramer-negative fractions. The receptor chain draws on TRBV29-1 and TRBJ2-1, with 10 bases aligning to TRBD1. Sequenced here: PBMCs, sampled 15 days after the yellow fever booster vaccination. The TCR originated in a man younger than 30 who received the YFV17D yellow fever vaccine. The CDR3 loop reads CSVTYPDRGSYNEQFF. At the DNA level, the sequence is TGCAGCGTTACCTACCCGGACAGGGGGAGTTACAATGAGCAGTTCTTC.